The clone carrying this T cell receptor (beta chain) was detected many times. This entry is derived from a study of T-cell reconstitution after alpha-beta-depleted transplantation in children. This CDR3 has 15 residues. The germline V gene has CDR1 SEHNR and CDR2 FQNEAQ (reference sequence). The V gene lost 1 base and the J gene lost 2 bases, with 12 bases spanning the gap. Preparing the TCRbeta library involved the use of unique molecular identifiers. Each CDR3 protein is one row after TCRdb ran MiXCR on the PCR reads. The sample records 150,000 to 200,000 distinct CDR3 sequences, 6.5% to 7.5% being singletons.

This sample comprised PBMCs from the stem cell graft donor, obtained from the stem cell graft. The clonotype was recovered from a human donor who donated a stem cell graft to a child with Wiskott-Aldrich syndrome. V and J are TRBV7-9 and TRBJ2-7; perhaps TRBD2 as D (5 bases). CDR3 amino acids: CASSLGNSEAYEQYF. The CDR3 DNA is TGTGCCAGCAGCTTAGGTAATAGCGAGGCCTACGAGCAGTACTTC.